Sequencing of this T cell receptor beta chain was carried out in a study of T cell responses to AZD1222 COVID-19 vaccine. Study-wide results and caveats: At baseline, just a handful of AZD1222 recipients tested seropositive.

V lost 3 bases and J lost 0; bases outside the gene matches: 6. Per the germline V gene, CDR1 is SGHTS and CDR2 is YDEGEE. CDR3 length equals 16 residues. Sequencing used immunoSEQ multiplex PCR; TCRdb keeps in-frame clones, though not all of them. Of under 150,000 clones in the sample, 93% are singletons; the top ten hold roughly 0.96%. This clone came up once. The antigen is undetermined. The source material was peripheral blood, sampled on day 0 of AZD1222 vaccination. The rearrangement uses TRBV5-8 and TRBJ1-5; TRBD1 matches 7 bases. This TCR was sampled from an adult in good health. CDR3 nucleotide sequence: TGTGCCAGCAGCTGGGGGACAGCGTATAGCAATCAGCCCCAGCATTTT. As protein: CASSWGTAYSNQPQHF.